The 7 T cell receptor beta chains given below trace back to one sample, sequenced in a study of cytomegalovirus exposure and HLA in healthy donors. PCR primers comprised 60 Vbeta and 13 Jbeta primers. Some clones are missing from TCRdb's copy, which holds only in-frame ones; the method was immunoSEQ multiplex PCR. The sample lists just over 65,000 clones; about 81% were seen once. Sequencing was carried out using PBMCs. The receptors shown here come from a human donor in good health.

The chain carries TRBV5-1 and TRBJ2-5, with D possibly TRBD1 on 5 matching bases. CDR1 is SGHRS and CDR2 is YFSETQ in the germline V gene. The length of the CDR3 is 14 residues. V lost 0 bases and J 3 bases, leaving 9 bases between the germline ends. DNA of the CDR3: TGCGCCAGCAGCTTGGACAGGCCGAAAGAGACCCAGTACTTC. This encodes CASSLDRPKETQYF.

The chain joins TRBV2 to TRBJ2-7; 11 positions agree with TRBD2. In germline, CDR1 is SNHLY, CDR2 FYNNEI. The trim removed 9 bases at V and 4 bases at J, leaving 8 bases unmatched. The CDR3 loop spans 14 amino acids. CDR3 DNA: TGTGCCAGTAAAGCTGGACTAGCGGGTTACGAGCAGTACTTC. Its translation is CASKAGLAGYEQYF. The entire variable domain, with the rest obtained from reference TRBV2 and TRBJ2-7, is as follows: EPEVTQTPSHQVTQMGQEVILRCVPISNHLYFYWYRQILGQKVEFLVSFYNNEISEKSEIFDDQFSVERPDGSNFTLKIRSTKLEDSAMYFCASKAGLAGYEQYFGPGTRLTVT.

The chain links TRBV7-9 to TRBJ1-2, with a weak D call TRBD1 (5 bases). V lost 0 bases and J 3 bases, leaving 17 bases between the germline ends. Germline V gene data show CDR1 as SEHNR and CDR2 as FQNEAQ (reference sequence). The CDR3 contains 17 residues. CDR3 nucleotides: TGTGCCAGCAGCTTAGCGCTCAGGGCGGGAAGCCACTATGGCTACACCTTC. It translates to CASSLALRAGSHYGYTF.

The V call is TRBV7-3, the J call TRBJ1-6; tentatively, D is TRBD1 (5 bases). Deletions cut 1 base from V and 7 bases from J, with 14 bases between. The germline V gene encodes CDR1 SGHTA and CDR2 FQGTGA. The CDR3 has 16 amino acids. The CDR3 reads CASSLNAGLGNSPLHF. CDR3 in DNA: TGTGCCAGCAGCTTAAACGCGGGGCTGGGGAATTCACCCCTCCACTTT.

This clone was seen a handful of times. The chain combines TRBV7-9 with TRBJ1-1; no reliable D call. Germline CDR1 is SEHNR and CDR2 is FQNEAQ (reference sequence). With 1 base removed from V and 4 bases from J, the gap between germline ends came to 7 bases. The CDR3 is 13 amino acids. The CDR3 is CASSLDGVTEAFF. CDR3 DNA: TGTGCCAGCAGCTTAGACGGGGTCACTGAAGCTTTCTTT.

The genes are TRBV7-9 and TRBJ1-2; D is undetermined. The CDR3 has 13 residues. With 1 base removed from V and 3 bases from J, the gap between germline ends came to 6 bases. Germline CDR1 and CDR2: SEHNR and FQNEAQ (reference sequence). CDR3 region: CASSLDSDYGYTF. DNA of the CDR3: TGTGCCAGCAGCTTAGACTCTGACTATGGCTACACCTTC.

V is TRBV28 and J is TRBJ2-5; TRBD2 aligns across 11 bases. The germline V gene has CDR1 MDHEN and CDR2 SYDVKM. The CDR3 loop spans 14 amino acids. With V trimmed by 5 bases and J by 9 bases, 8 bases remained unmatched. CDR3 protein: CASSLPLAGGAQYF. CDR3 nucleotide sequence: TGTGCCAGCAGTCTCCCGTTAGCGGGGGGGGCCCAGTACTTC.